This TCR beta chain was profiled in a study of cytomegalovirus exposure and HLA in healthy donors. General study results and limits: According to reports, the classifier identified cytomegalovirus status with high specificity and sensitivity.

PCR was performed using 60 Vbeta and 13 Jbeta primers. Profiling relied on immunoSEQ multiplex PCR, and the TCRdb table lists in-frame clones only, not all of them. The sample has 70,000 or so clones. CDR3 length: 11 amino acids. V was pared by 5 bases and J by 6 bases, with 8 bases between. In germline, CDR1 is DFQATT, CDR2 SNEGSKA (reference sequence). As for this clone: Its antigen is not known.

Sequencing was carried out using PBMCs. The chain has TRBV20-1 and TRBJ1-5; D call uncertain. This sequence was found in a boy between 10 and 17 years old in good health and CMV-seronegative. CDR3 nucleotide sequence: TGCAGTGCTCAAAACGGTCAGCCCCAGCATTTT. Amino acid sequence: CSAQNGQPQHF.